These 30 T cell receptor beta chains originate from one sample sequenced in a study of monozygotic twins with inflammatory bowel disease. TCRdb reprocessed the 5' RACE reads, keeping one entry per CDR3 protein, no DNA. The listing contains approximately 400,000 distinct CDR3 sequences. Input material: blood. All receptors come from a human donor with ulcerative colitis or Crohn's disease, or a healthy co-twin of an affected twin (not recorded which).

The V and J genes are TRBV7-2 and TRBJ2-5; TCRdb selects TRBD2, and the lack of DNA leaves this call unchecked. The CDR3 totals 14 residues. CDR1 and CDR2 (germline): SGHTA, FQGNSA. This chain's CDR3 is CAIEAGSGSETQYF.

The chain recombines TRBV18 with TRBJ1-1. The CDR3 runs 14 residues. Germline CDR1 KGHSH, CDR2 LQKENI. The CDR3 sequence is CASSPPSRNTEAFF.

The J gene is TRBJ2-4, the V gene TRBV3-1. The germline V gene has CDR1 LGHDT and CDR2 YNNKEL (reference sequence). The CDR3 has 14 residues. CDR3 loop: CASSQGTAKNIQYF.

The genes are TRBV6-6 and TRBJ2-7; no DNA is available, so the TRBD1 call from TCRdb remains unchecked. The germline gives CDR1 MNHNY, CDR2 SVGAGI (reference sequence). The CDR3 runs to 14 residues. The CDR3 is CASSYGGGGYEQYF.

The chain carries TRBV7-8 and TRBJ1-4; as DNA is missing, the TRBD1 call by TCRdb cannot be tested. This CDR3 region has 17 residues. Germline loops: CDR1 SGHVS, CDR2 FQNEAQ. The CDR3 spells CASSPHRFGATNEKLFF.

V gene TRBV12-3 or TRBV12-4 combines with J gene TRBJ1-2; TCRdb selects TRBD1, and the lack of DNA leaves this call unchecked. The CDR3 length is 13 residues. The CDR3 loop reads CASSLGGNNGYTF.

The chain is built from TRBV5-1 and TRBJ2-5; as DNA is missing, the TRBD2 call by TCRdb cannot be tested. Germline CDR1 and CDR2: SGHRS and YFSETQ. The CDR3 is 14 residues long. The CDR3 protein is CASRSTSGGETQYF.

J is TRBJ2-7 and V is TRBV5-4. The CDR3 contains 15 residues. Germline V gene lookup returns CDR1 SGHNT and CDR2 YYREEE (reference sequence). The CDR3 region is CASSLESRTAVEQYF.

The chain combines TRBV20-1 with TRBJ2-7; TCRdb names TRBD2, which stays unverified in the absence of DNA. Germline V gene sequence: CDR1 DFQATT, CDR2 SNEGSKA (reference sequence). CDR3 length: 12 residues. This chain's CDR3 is CSARGTPREQYF.

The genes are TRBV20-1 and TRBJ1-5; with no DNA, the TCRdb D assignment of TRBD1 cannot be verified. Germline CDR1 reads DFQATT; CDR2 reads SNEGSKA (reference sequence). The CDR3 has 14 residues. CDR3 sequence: CSARQGASNQPQHF.

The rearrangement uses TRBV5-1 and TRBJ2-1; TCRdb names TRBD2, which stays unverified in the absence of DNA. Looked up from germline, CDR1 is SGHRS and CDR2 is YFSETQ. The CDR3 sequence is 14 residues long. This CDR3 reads CASQGLAGGNEQFF.

This CDR3 is CASSLGDRDYGYTF. The chain joins TRBV5-1 to TRBJ1-2; TCRdb lists TRBD1, though no DNA is available to test this call. This CDR3 comprises 14 residues. Germline-derived CDR1 and CDR2 are SGHRS and YFSETQ.

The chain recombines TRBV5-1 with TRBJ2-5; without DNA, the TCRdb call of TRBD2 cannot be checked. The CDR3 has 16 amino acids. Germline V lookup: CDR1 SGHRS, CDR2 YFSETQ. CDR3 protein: CASSFGRGTSLETQYF.

CDR3 amino acids: CASSRGLRSYNEQFF. The J gene is TRBJ2-1, the V gene TRBV7-3; TCRdb's D gene call, TRBD2, goes unchecked for lack of DNA. Germline V CDR1 and CDR2: SGHTA, FQGTGA. The CDR3 sequence is 15 residues long.

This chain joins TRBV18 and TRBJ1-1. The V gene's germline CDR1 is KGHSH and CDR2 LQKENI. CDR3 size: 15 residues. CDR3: CASSPLPLPNTEAFF.

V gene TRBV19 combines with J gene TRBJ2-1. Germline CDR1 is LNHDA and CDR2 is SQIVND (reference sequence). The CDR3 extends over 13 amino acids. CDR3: CASSMTAYNEQFF.

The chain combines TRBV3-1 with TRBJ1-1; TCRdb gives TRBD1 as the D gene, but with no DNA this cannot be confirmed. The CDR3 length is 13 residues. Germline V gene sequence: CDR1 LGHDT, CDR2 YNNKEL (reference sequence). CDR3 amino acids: CASSQTGGFEAFF.

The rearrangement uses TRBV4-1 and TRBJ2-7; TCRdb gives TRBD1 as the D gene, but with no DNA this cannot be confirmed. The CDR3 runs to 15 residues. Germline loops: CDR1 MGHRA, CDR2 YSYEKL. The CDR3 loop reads CASSHKPGPSYEQYF.

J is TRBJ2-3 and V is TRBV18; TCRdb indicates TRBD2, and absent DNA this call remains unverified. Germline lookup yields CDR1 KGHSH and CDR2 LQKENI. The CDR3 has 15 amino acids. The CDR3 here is CASSPQSTSTDTQYF.

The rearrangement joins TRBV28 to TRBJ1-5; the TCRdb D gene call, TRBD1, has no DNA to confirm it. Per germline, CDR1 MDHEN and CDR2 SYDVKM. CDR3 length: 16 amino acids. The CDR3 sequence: CASSLRVRGRNQPQHF.

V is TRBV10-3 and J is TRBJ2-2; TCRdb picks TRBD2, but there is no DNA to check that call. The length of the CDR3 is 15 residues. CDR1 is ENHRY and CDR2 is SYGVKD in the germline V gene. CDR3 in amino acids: CAAGAGTANTGELFF.

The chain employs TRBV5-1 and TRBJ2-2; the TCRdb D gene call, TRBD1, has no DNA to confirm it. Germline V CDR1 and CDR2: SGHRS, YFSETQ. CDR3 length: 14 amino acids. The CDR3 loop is CASSSAGGPGELFF. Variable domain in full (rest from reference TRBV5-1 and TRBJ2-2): KAGVTQTPRYLIKTRGQQVTLSCSPISGHRSVSWYQQTPGQGLQFLFEYFSETQRNKGNFPGRFSGRQFSNSRSEMNVSTLELGDSALYLCASSSAGGPGELFFGEGSRLTVL.

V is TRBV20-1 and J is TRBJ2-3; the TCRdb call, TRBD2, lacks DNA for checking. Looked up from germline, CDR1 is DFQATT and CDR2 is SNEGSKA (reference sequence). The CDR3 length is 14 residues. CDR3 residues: CSAGIAGGTDTQYF.

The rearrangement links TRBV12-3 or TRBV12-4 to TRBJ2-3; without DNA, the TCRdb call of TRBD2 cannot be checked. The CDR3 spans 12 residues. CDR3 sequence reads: CASSHAAGMQYF.

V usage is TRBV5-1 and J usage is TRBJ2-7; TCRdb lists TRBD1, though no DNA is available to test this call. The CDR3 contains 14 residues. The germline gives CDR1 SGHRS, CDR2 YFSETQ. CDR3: CASSLEGSLVEQYF.

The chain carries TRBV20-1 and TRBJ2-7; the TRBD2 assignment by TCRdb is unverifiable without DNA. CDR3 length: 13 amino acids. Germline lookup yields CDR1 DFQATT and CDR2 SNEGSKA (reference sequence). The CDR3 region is CSAPGLHTYEQYF.

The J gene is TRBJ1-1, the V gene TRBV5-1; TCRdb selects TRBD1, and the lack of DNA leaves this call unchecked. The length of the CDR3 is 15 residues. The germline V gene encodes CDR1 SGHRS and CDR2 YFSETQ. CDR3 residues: CASSYVLQGRTEAFF.

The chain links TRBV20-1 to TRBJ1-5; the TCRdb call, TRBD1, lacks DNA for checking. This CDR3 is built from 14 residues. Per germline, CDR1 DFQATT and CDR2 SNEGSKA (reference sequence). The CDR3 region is CSARVAGPGQPQHF.

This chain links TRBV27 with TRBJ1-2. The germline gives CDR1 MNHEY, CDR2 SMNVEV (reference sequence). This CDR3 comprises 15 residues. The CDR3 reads CASRSPVGGNYGYTF.

The CDR3 loop reads CASSFAPQGGETQYF. This chain uses TRBV7-9 with TRBJ2-5; TCRdb's D call, TRBD1, is unchecked because there is no DNA. The CDR3 length is 15 residues. Germline-derived CDR1 and CDR2 are SEHNR and FQNEAQ (reference sequence).